This T cell receptor beta chain derives from a study of cytomegalovirus exposure and HLA in healthy donors. Overall study context: Sequencing of some 190 million T cells in an earlier analysis found roughly 120 million unique TCR beta sequences.

Trimming removed 5 bases from V and 9 bases from J, with 12 bases in between. Looked up from germline, CDR1 is SGHVS and CDR2 is FQNEAQ. The CDR3 spans 12 residues. The PCR used 60 Vbeta and 13 Jbeta primers. Some clones are missing from TCRdb's copy, which holds only in-frame ones; the method was immunoSEQ multiplex PCR. The profile shows approximately 170,000 clones, approximately 80% of them singletons. The V gene is TRBV7-8, the J gene TRBJ2-3; D may be TRBD1 (5 bases). This sequence originates from a male donor in good health and CMV-seronegative. The sample comprised PBMCs. This chain's CDR3 is CASSLPRGTQYF. DNA for the CDR3: TGTGCCAGCAGCCTGCCAAGGGGCACGCAGTATTTT. The complete variable domain, with remaining parts taken from reference TRBV7-8 and TRBJ2-3, reads GAGVSQSPRYKVAKRGQDVALRCDPISGHVSLFWYQQALGQGPEFLTYFQNEAQLDKSGLPSDRFFAERPEGSVSTLKIQRTQQEDSAVYLCASSLPRGTQYFGPGTRLTVL.